Detailed here is one TCR beta chain. Its antigen is not identified. The protocol was immunoSEQ multiplex PCR, while the TCRdb copy is restricted to in-frame clones and leaves out a portion. The sample yields roughly 60,000 clones, about nine tenths seen once. These data come from a study of OX40 agonist ivuxolimab in advanced cancers. Points from the study as a whole: CD8+ T cells (on average) carried more expanded clones than CD4+ T cells. The 0.1-3.0 mg/kg partial responders had among the lowest clonal expansion.

The sequence came from an adult with an advanced solid tumor such as melanoma, head and neck, liver or kidney cancer. This material consisted of CD4+ or CD8+ T cells sorted from blood, taken in a trial of the OX40 agonist ivuxolimab.

DNA for the CDR3: TGTGCCAGCAGCTGGGACGGCACGAACACCGGGGAGCTGTTTTTT. Translating it yields CASSWDGTNTGELFF. V is TRBV7-9 and J is TRBJ2-2; D may correspond to TRBD1 or TRBD2 (5 bases each). The V and J ends lost 4 bases and 0 bases respectively, with 9 bases between them. This CDR3 spans 15 amino acids. Looked up from germline, CDR1 is SEHNR and CDR2 is FQNEAQ (reference sequence).